The 14 T cell receptor beta chains reported below all come from one sample, sequenced in a study of cytomegalovirus exposure and HLA in healthy donors. PCR primers comprised 60 Vbeta and 13 Jbeta primers. Repertoires were generated with immunoSEQ multiplex PCR, while TCRdb's copy carries only in-frame clones and drops some. The data show some 200,000 clones, around three quarters seen once. Input material: PBMCs. The receptor source for this set is a woman aged 25-40 years in good health and CMV-seropositive.

This clone was seen a handful of times. The rearrangement uses TRBV4-3 and TRBJ2-7, with 9 positions matching TRBD1. Per the germline V gene, CDR1 is LGHNA and CDR2 is YSLEER. There are 16 residues in the CDR3. The ends lost 3 bases at V and 5 bases at J; junction bases unmatched: 11. The CDR3 loop is CASSQSTGTGKNEQYF. The CDR3 DNA follows: TGCGCCAGCAGCCAGTCTACCGGGACAGGGAAAAACGAGCAGTACTTC.

This chain links TRBV6-5 with TRBJ2-3, with 8 bases matching TRBD2. Looked up from germline, CDR1 is MNHEY and CDR2 is SVGAGI. With 5 bases clipped from V and 4 bases from J, the junction kept 5 bases outside the gene matches. The length of the CDR3 is 14 residues. Here the CDR3 reads CASSIAGLPDTQYF. The CDR3 coding sequence is TGTGCCAGCAGTATAGCGGGATTGCCAGATACGCAGTATTTT.

The genes are TRBV28 and TRBJ1-2, with TRBD1 as a possible D gene (6 bases). Germline values: CDR1 MDHEN, CDR2 SYDVKM. V lost 3 bases and J lost 2, with 13 bases in between. This CDR3 is built from 15 residues. Here the CDR3 reads CASSFSDRTNYGYTF. CDR3 bases: TGTGCCAGCAGTTTTTCTGACAGGACCAACTATGGCTACACCTTC.

This clone was counted a single time. The junction differs from germline at one of its ends, possibly a read error. The V and J genes are TRBV7-9 and TRBJ1-2; no firm D call. The CDR3 is 11 residues long. Germline values: CDR1 SEHNR, CDR2 FQNEAQ (reference sequence). For the CDR3, the DNA is TGTTCCAGCAGCTTATTAGATGGCTACACCTTC. It translates to CSSSLLDGYTF.

The chain uses TRBV6-5 and TRBJ2-3; D call uncertain. Per germline, CDR1 MNHEY and CDR2 SVGAGI. V was trimmed by 2 bases and J by 6 bases, leaving 12 bases between them. The CDR3 is 14 amino acids. The CDR3 reads CASSYDGRRDTQYF. Here the CDR3 DNA reads TGTGCCAGCAGTTACGATGGGCGCCGCGATACGCAGTATTTT.

J is TRBJ1-1 and V is TRBV27, with D maybe TRBD1 (5 bases). CDR1 is MNHEY and CDR2 is SMNVEV in the germline V gene (reference sequence). Trimming shortened V by 8 bases and J by 10 bases, and 14 bases separated the two germline ends. The CDR3 is made up of 11 amino acids. CDR3 DNA: TGTGCCAGCGTGGGGGGGGTTAGAGCTTTCTTT. Its protein product is CASVGGVRAFF.

This rearrangement joins TRBV6-5 to TRBJ2-1; perhaps TRBD2 as D (6 bases). The CDR3 length is 16 residues. Germline assignment: CDR1 MNHEY and CDR2 SVGAGI. V was clipped by 2 bases and J by 10 bases, with 21 bases between them. The chain's CDR3 is CASSYPRGGARWEQFF. The CDR3 nucleotides are TGTGCCAGCAGTTACCCTCGCGGCGGGGCCCGGTGGGAGCAGTTCTTC.

This chain's CDR3 is CASSIGSVNTEAFF. CDR3 sequence (DNA): TGTGCCAGTAGTATTGGCAGTGTGAACACTGAAGCTTTCTTT. The genes are TRBV19 and TRBJ1-1; D is uncertain. The V end lost 3 bases, the J end lost 0 bases, and 8 bases lay between the germline ends. The CDR3 has 14 residues. Germline assignment: CDR1 LNHDA and CDR2 SQIVND (reference sequence).

This clone was counted between two and nine times. The gene calls are TRBV20-1 and TRBJ2-1; 9 positions match TRBD1. The V gene end was trimmed by 3 bases and the J gene end by 15 bases; junction bases not matched to a gene: 6. CDR3 length: 11 amino acids. CDR1 is DFQATT, CDR2 SNEGSKA, per germline (reference sequence). The CDR3 DNA follows: TGCAGTGCTAGTGGTGGGACAGGGAGGTTCTTC. Protein product: CSASGGTGRFF.

The chain couples TRBV27 to TRBJ2-1; TRBD2 aligns across 10 bases. The CDR3 has 15 residues. The J segment lost 4 bases and the V segment lost 4 bases, leaving 4 bases of the junction unmatched. CDR1 MNHEY and CDR2 SMNVEV come from the germline V gene (reference sequence). CDR3 DNA: TGTGCCAGCAGTTCTAGCGGGAGATTGTACAATGAGCAGTTCTTC. As protein: CASSSSGRLYNEQFF.

V usage is TRBV23-1 and J usage is TRBJ2-1; tentative D call: TRBD2 (7 bases). TRBV23-1 falls under the ORF class, with uncertain function. Between the trimmed V and J ends, which lost 3 bases and 9 bases, there was a span of 24 bases. The length of the CDR3 is 17 residues. The CDR3 loop is CASSHSEGGGEEGEQFF. CDR3 sequence (DNA): TGCGCCAGCAGTCACTCCGAAGGGGGAGGGGAGGAGGGTGAGCAGTTCTTC.

This CDR3 is CASSRDPGTVNTEAFF. CDR3 nucleotides: TGTGCCAGCAGCCGCGATCCCGGGACAGTGAACACTGAAGCTTTCTTT. The chain links TRBV7-9 to TRBJ1-1; 7 bases agree with TRBD1. V dropped 5 bases and J dropped 0; count of bases not matched to a gene: 9. The germline V gene has CDR1 SEHNR and CDR2 FQNEAQ (reference sequence). The CDR3 runs 16 residues.

The gene calls are TRBV29-1 and TRBJ1-2; the match to TRBD1 covers 7 bases. The CDR3 extends over 15 amino acids. Trimming removed 4 bases from V and 1 base from J; junction bases left unmatched: 9. Germline V gene data show CDR1 as SQVTM and CDR2 as ANQGSEA. CDR3 in amino acids: CSVGGGGPNNYGYTF. CDR3 DNA sequence: TGCAGCGTTGGAGGAGGGGGCCCAAATAACTATGGCTACACCTTC.

This clone was picked up one time. V gene TRBV6-5 combines with J gene TRBJ1-6; D might be TRBD1 (6 bases). The V gene lost 6 bases and the J gene lost 10 bases, with 16 bases spanning the gap. CDR1 is MNHEY and CDR2 is SVGAGI in the germline V gene. This CDR3 has 14 amino acids. CDR3 in amino acids: CASSYGGRGSPLHF. CDR3 DNA: TGTGCCAGCAGCTACGGGGGCCGGGGCTCACCCCTCCACTTT.